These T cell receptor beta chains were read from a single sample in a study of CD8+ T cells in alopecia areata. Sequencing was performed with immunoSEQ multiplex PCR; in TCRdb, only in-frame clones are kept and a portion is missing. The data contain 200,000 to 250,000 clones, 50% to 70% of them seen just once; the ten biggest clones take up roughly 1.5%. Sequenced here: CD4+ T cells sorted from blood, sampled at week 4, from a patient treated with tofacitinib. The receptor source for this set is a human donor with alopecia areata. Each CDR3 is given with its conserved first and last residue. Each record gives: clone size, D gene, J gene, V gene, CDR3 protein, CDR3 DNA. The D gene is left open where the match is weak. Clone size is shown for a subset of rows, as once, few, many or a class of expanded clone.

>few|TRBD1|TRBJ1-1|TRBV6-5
CASRTGVATEAFF
TGTGCCAGCAGAACAGGGGTGGCCACTGAAGCTTTCTTT
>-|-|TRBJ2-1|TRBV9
CASSVGVMTGGHNEQFF
TGTGCCAGCAGCGTAGGGGTAATGACGGGTGGGCACAATGAGCAGTTCTTC
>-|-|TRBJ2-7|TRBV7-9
CASSLAGRTYEQYF
TGTGCCAGCAGCCTCGCGGGACGGACATACGAGCAGTACTTC
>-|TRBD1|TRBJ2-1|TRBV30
CAWTRDRSYNEQFF
TGTGCCTGGACTCGGGACAGGAGCTACAATGAGCAGTTCTTC
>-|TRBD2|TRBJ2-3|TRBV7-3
CASSLGSGGTDTQYF
TGTGCCAGCAGCTTAGGAAGCGGGGGGACAGATACGCAGTATTTT
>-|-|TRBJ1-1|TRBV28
CASRRPGAKTEAFF
TGTGCCAGCAGGCGTCCGGGGGCTAAGACTGAAGCTTTCTTT
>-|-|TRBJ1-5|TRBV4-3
CASSQGPKEPQHF
TGCGCCAGCAGCCAGGGCCCTAAAGAGCCCCAGCATTTT
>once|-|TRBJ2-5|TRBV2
CASSETSVRETQYF
TGTGCCAGCAGCGAGACAAGCGTAAGAGAGACCCAGTACTTC
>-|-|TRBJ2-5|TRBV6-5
CASSSDSQETQYF
TGTGCCAGCAGCTCTGACAGTCAGGAGACCCAGTACTTC
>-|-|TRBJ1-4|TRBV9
CASSGSPGLNEKLFF
TGTGCCAGCAGCGGGTCTCCGGGCCTTAATGAAAAACTGTTTTTT